The 21 T cell receptor beta chains below were found in one sample sequenced in a study of spatial heterogeneity in lung cancer. TCRdb used MiXCR to reprocess the 5' RACE reads, holding one entry per CDR3 protein. In the table there are around 8,900 distinct CDR3 sequences, about 2.7% of which are singletons. Their specific antigens are unknown. Notes on the study in general: One measure, the expanded intratumoral alpha and beta TCR count, tracked tumor mutation counts.

Time point indicated: sample taken at primary tumor resection. This material consisted of lung tumor tissue, taken at surgery. These receptors originate from a male donor with early-stage non-small cell lung cancer.

In its sample, this clonotype was seen many times. The CDR3 here is CASCVAGLARETQYF. The CDR3 bases are TGTGCCAGCTGCGTCGCGGGACTAGCGAGAGAGACCCAGTACTTC. The J gene is TRBJ2-5, the V gene TRBV6-2 or TRBV6-3; the match to TRBD2 covers 10 bases. The J segment lost 4 bases and the V segment lost 8 bases, leaving 10 bases of the junction unmatched. Germline V gives CDR1 MNHEY, CDR2 SVGEGT. This CDR3 region has 15 residues.

The table lists this clonotype with many counts. The CDR3 sequence is CSAISGGATGELFF. The CDR3 nucleotides read TGCAGTGCTATTAGCGGGGGGGCCACCGGGGAGCTGTTTTTT. The chain is built from TRBV20-1 and TRBJ2-2; 11 positions match TRBD2. Germline CDR1 is DFQATT and CDR2 is SNEGSKA (reference sequence). V was clipped by 4 bases and J by 4 bases; unmatched bases: 2. The CDR3 consists of 14 residues.

This clonotype was observed at least ten times. The V and J genes are TRBV27 and TRBJ2-3; 9 nucleotides agree with TRBD2. Trimming at V came to 4 bases and at J to 2 bases, leaving 10 bases not matched to a gene. This CDR3 is built from 17 residues. CDR1 is MNHEY and CDR2 is SMNVEV in the germline V gene (reference sequence). CDR3 in DNA: TGTGCCAGCAGTTCCCGCATGCGGGGGGGGAACACAGATACGCAGTATTTT. This encodes CASSSRMRGGNTDTQYF.

This clonotype was observed at least ten times. This sequence joins TRBV7-8 and TRBJ2-2; 13 bases fit TRBD2. The CDR3 extends over 17 amino acids. The junction had 8 bases not matched to a gene; V was cut back by 4 bases and J by 6 bases. Looked up from germline, CDR1 is SGHVS and CDR2 is FQNEAQ. The CDR3 DNA is TGTGCCAGCAGCTCGGGACTAGCGGGGCAAGGGGCCGGGGAGCTGTTTTTT. As protein: CASSSGLAGQGAGELFF.

In its sample, this clonotype ranks as medium-sized. This chain uses TRBV25-1 with TRBJ2-5; D may be TRBD1 or TRBD2 (6 bases each). Per the germline V gene, CDR1 is MGHDK and CDR2 is SYGVNS. Trimming left V 3 bases short and J 4 bases short, with 12 bases between. The CDR3 is 14 amino acids. In DNA form, the CDR3 reads TGTGCCAGCAGTGATCTGGGGGGCGCAGAGACCCAGTACTTC. It yields the protein CASSDLGGAETQYF.

This clonotype is termed medium-sized. The chain employs TRBV10-3 and TRBJ1-2; 10 bases agree with TRBD1. CDR1 ENHRY and CDR2 SYGVKD come from the germline V gene. This CDR3 is built from 13 residues. Trimming at V came to 11 bases and at J to 8 bases, leaving 11 bases not matched to a gene. CDR3 region: CALWDRGRHGYTF. In nucleotides, the CDR3 is TGTGCCCTGTGGGACAGGGGCCGGCACGGCTACACCTTC.

In its sample, this clonotype was seen many times. The CDR3 sequence: CASSLGQLARDTQYF. CDR3 in DNA: TGTGCCAGCAGTCTGGGACAGTTAGCACGTGATACGCAGTATTTT. The chain is built from TRBV12-3 or TRBV12-4 and TRBJ2-3; TRBD1 agrees at 7 bases. V lost 5 bases and J lost 6; bases outside the gene matches: 11. This CDR3 spans 15 amino acids.

This clonotype is medium-sized (0.01 to 0.1%). The genes are TRBV4-2 and TRBJ1-5; D may be TRBD1 (5 bases). The length of the CDR3 is 16 residues. V lost 0 bases and J 0 bases, leaving 9 bases between the germline ends. Per germline, CDR1 LGHNA and CDR2 YNFKEQ. The chain's CDR3 is CASSQEQDPSNQPQHF. The DNA for the CDR3 is TGTGCCAGCAGCCAAGAACAGGACCCTAGCAATCAGCCCCAGCATTTT.

This sequence joins TRBV11-2 and TRBJ2-3, with 10 bases that match TRBD1. The trim removed 5 bases at V and 10 bases at J, leaving 12 bases unmatched. This CDR3 is 15 amino acids long. The germline V gene encodes CDR1 SGHAT and CDR2 FQNNGV. The CDR3 DNA follows: TGTGCCAGCAGCATCGGGACAGGGGTTGGCTTGGCGCAGTATTTT. This sequence encodes CASSIGTGVGLAQYF.

This clonotype is medium-sized (0.01 to 0.1%) in the sample. The chain has TRBV6-1 and TRBJ1-2; D ambiguous. The CDR3 covers 11 residues. V was pared by 10 bases and J by 6 bases, with 12 bases between. CDR1 and CDR2 from the germline V gene are MNHNS and SASEGT. CDR3 bases: TGTGCCATAAAGATCGCCCATGGCTACACCTTC. Its translation is CAIKIAHGYTF.

In this sample, this clonotype is medium-sized. This chain joins TRBV7-2 and TRBJ2-5; the match to TRBD1 covers 7 bases. After removal of 3 bases from V and 2 bases from J, the junction contained 3 bases not matched to a gene. This CDR3 contains 14 residues. CDR1 and CDR2 from the germline V gene are SGHTA and FQGNSA. In DNA, the CDR3 is TGTGCCAGCAGCTTCACAGGGGCACAAGAGACCCAGTACTTC. This encodes CASSFTGAQETQYF.

The chain uses TRBV27 and TRBJ2-7; 8 positions agree with TRBD2. The length of the CDR3 is 15 residues. Germline loops: CDR1 MNHEY, CDR2 SMNVEV (reference sequence). V lost 8 bases and J lost 2; bases outside the gene matches: 11. CDR3 coding DNA: TGTGCCAGCTGCCGATTCGGGGGGGGACCCTACGAGCAGTACTTC. Its protein is CASCRFGGGPYEQYF.

By share, this clonotype counts as medium-sized. The chain recombines TRBV7-9 with TRBJ1-6; tentatively, D is TRBD1 (6 bases). The CDR3 spans 15 residues. Trimming stripped 0 bases from V and 11 bases from J, with 14 bases between. CDR1 is SEHNR and CDR2 is FQNEAQ in the germline V gene (reference sequence). The CDR3 DNA reads TGTGCCAGCAGCTTAGCGGACAGAAACAATCCACCCCTCCACTTT. Translated: CASSLADRNNPPLHF.

In this sample, this clonotype turned up many times. The J gene is TRBJ2-7, the V gene TRBV20-1; D assignment may be TRBD1 or TRBD2 (5 bases each). V was clipped by 7 bases and J by 3 bases, with 19 bases between them. The CDR3 runs 14 residues. CDR1 DFQATT and CDR2 SNEGSKA come from the germline V gene (reference sequence). CDR3 residues: CSVTGPTYGYEQYF. In DNA form, the CDR3 reads TGCAGTGTCACGGGACCAACCTACGGCTACGAGCAGTACTTC.

This clonotype was observed many times. The chain links TRBV5-4 to TRBJ2-6, with D perhaps matching TRBD1 (7 bases). Germline V gene sequence: CDR1 SGHNT, CDR2 YYREEE (reference sequence). The V gene lost 4 bases and the J gene lost 4 bases, with 12 bases spanning the gap. The CDR3 is 15 amino acids. The CDR3 sequence is CASSPGGHGANVLTF. For the CDR3, the DNA is TGTGCCAGCAGCCCAGGGGGGCACGGGGCCAACGTCCTGACTTTC.

This clonotype was seen only once. The chain employs TRBV23-1 and TRBJ2-4, with D perhaps being TRBD1 or TRBD2 (5 bases each). TRBV23-1 has ORF status, its function being uncertain. V lost 4 bases and J lost 5, with 18 bases in between. The CDR3 is 16 residues long. The CDR3 DNA is TGCGCCAGCAGTCCCCAGGGTCATTCGAGGGAAAACATTCAGTACTTC. This encodes CASSPQGHSRENIQYF.

The sample holds many counts of this clonotype. The rearrangement links TRBV11-2 to TRBJ1-4; D is ambiguous. Per the germline V gene, CDR1 is SGHAT and CDR2 is FQNNGV. V was shortened by 0 bases and J by 3 bases, with 8 bases between the two germline ends. The CDR3 runs 15 residues. CDR3 region: CASSLDPGANEKLFF. The CDR3 DNA sequence: TGTGCCAGCAGCTTAGATCCTGGGGCTAATGAAAAACTGTTTTTT.

By share of the sample, this clonotype is medium-sized. The chain links TRBV6-1 to TRBJ1-4, with 8 bases that match TRBD1. This CDR3 is 14 amino acids long. Germline CDR1 is MNHNS and CDR2 is SASEGT. V lost 6 bases and J lost 3; bases outside the gene matches: 3. The CDR3 region is CASRLTGANEKLFF. Written as DNA, the CDR3 is TGTGCCAGCAGGCTGACAGGGGCTAATGAAAAACTGTTTTTT.

This clonotype is deemed medium-sized. The chain links TRBV10-1 to TRBJ2-3; no firm D call. Per the germline V gene, CDR1 is WNHNN and CDR2 is SYGVQD (reference sequence). The V end lost 4 bases, the J end lost 2 bases, and 7 bases lay between the germline ends. This CDR3 has 13 amino acids. CDR3 coding DNA: TGCGCCAGCAGTGGTGCCCTCACAGATACGCAGTATTTT. Protein product: CASSGALTDTQYF.

This clonotype was counted many times. The chain links TRBV7-2 to TRBJ2-7; 12 bases line up with TRBD2. The CDR3 runs to 16 residues. Germline CDR1 is SGHTA and CDR2 is FQGNSA. With 1 base clipped from V and 5 bases from J, the junction kept 6 bases outside the gene matches. Here the CDR3 reads CASSLDLAGGLDEQYF. The CDR3 DNA is TGTGCCAGCAGCTTAGATCTAGCGGGGGGGCTAGACGAGCAGTACTTC.

This clonotype was detected ten times or more. This chain links TRBV6-2 or TRBV6-3 with TRBJ1-5; D is perhaps TRBD1 (6 bases). Germline V gives CDR1 MNHEY, CDR2 SVGEGT. The CDR3 has 14 amino acids. Trimming took 6 bases from V and 2 from J, leaving 11 bases between them. The CDR3 coding sequence is TGTGCCAGCAGGGGGGGGCGCGGCAATCAGCCCCAGCATTTT. Residues: CASRGGRGNQPQHF.